What follows describes a single T cell receptor (beta chain). The antigen is not known. Possible read error: a much larger clone is one base away. The CDR3 ends on some other residue instead of the conserved phenylalanine or tryptophan, so this is likely a read error. Breast cancer patients provided tissue from their axillary draining lymph nodes. The sample comes from a study of breast tumors, draining lymph nodes, adjacent tissues. V was clipped by 3 bases and J by 8 bases, with 11 bases between them. The CDR3 runs 13 residues. Per the germline V gene, CDR1 is SGHAT and CDR2 is FQNNGV. Findings and limits, study-wide: Tumor repertoires ranked between lymph nodes and nontumor tissue in diversity, with V and J gene preferences.

TCRdb re-called the multiplex PCR reads with MiXCR, one entry per CDR3 protein. The sample contains some 130,000 distinct CDR3 sequences, 21% of which appear only once. V is TRBV11-2 and J is TRBJ2-1, with a tentative D call TRBD2 (5 bases). The sequenced sample consisted of axillary lymph node tissue. The TCR was taken from a female donor with breast cancer. Some clones in this sample may be carry-over from other donors' samples. This chain's CDR3 is CASSLSNSDEQFL. Written as DNA, the CDR3 is TGTGCCAGCAGCTTGTCAAATAGCGATGAGCAGTTCCTC.